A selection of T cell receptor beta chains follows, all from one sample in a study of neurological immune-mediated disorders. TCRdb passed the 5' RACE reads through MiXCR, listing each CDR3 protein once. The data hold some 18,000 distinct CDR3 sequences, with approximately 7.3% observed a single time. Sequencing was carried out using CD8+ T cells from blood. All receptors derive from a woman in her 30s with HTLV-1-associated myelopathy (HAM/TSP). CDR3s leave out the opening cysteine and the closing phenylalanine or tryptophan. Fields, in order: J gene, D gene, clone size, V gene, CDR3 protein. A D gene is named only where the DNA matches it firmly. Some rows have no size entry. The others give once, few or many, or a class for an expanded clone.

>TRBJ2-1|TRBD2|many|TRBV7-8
ASSFGGSYNEQF
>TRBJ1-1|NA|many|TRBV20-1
SARSGAHGLRDTEAF
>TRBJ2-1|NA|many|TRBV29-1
SVEGSSYNEQF
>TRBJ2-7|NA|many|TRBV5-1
ASSLGQSYEQY
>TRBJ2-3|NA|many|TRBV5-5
ASSPLPPRAASTDTQY
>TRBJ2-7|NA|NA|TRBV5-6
ASGELRSYYEQY
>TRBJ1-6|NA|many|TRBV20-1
SASDGSSYNSPLH
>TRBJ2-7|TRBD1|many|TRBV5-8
ASSSGTGWGNKQY
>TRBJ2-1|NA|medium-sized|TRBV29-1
SVELEGTYNEQF
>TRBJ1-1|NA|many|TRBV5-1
ASSTTGRDTEAF
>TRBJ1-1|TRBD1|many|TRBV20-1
SATGTGVTEAF
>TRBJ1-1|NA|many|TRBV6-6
ASSYSANTEAF
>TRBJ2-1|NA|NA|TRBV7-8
ASSQDPGDEQF
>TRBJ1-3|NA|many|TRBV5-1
ASSLVSGYGNTIY
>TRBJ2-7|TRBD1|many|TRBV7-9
ASSPDGTGVREQY
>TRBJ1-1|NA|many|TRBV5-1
ASSWNRASTEAF
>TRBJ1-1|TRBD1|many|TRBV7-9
ASSSHGTGQGWNTEAF
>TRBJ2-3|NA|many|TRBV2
ASPLKNGTDTQY
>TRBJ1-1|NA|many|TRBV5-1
ASSYTGTEAF
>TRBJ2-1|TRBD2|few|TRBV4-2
ASSQMLAGEGSYNEQF
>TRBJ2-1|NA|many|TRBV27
ASSFPGNEQF
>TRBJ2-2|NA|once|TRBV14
ASNLTDRPGELF
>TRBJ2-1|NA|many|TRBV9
ASSVGDNEQF
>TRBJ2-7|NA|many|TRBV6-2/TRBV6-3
ASTSHVRDYEQY
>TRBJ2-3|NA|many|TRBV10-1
ASSELGEADTQY
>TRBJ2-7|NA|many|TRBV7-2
ASSPDRDPYEQY
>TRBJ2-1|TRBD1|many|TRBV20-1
SARPNSGTGNNEQF
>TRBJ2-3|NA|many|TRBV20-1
SARDRRFSGDTQY
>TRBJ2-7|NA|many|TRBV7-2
ASSLLPFGYEQY
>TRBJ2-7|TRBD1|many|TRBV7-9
ASSLGTGEQY
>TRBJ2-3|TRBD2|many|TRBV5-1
ASSLSGGADTDTQY
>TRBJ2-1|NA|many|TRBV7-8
ASSLYVQGYNEQF
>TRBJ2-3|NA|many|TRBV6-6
ASETGGTDTQY
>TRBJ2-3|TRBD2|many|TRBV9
ASSVDPAGLADTQY
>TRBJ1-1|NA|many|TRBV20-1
SATLGVEAF
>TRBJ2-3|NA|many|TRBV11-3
ASSSRTDTQY
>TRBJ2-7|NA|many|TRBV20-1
SARVVGARDEQY
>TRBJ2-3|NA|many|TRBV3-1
ASSQEGDTQY
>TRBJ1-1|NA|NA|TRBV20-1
SARSGRRDTEAF
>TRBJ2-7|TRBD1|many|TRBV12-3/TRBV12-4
ASTWGQGAYEQY
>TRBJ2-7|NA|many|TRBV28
ASSFSRHEQY
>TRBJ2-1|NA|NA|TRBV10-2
ASSETRGVTYNEQF
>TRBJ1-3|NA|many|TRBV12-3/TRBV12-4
ASSLAERSSGNTIY
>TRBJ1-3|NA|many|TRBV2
ASQGEPEKAGNTIY